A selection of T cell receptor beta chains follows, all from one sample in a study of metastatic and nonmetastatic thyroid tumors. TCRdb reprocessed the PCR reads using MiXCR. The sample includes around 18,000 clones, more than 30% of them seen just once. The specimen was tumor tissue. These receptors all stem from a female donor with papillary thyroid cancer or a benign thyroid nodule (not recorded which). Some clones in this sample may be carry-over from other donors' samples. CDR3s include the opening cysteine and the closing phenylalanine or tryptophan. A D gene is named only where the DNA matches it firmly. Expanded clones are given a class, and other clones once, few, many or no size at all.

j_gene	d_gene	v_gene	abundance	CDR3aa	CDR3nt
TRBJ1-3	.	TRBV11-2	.	CASSLDPSGNTIYF	TGTGCCAGCAGCTTAGATCCTTCGGGAAACACCATATATTTT
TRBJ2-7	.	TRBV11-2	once	CASSSPGGLYEQYF	TGTGCCAGCAGCTCCCCCGGGGGGCTCTACGAGCAGTACTTC
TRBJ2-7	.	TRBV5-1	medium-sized	CASSLGYEQYF	TGCGCCAGCAGCTTGGGGTACGAGCAGTACTTC
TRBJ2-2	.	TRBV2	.	CASIVRGGTGELFF	TGTGCCAGCATAGTACGGGGAGGTACCGGGGAGCTGTTTTTT
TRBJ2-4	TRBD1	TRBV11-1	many	CASSSGQGSKNIQYF	TGTGCCAGCAGCTCCGGACAGGGTTCCAAAAACATTCAGTACTTC
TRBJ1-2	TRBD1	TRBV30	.	CAYPAGGGYGYTF	TGTGCCTACCCGGCAGGGGGTGGCTATGGCTACACCTTC
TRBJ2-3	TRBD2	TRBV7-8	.	CASSLGDYDTDTQYF	TGTGCCAGCAGCTTAGGGGACTACGACACAGATACGCAGTATTTT
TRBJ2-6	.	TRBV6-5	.	CASSYSPDGANVLTF	TGTGCCAGCAGTTACTCTCCGGATGGGGCCAACGTCCTGACTTTC
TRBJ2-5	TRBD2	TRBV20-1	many	CSARGLAGDETQYF	TGCAGTGCTAGAGGACTAGCGGGAGACGAGACCCAGTACTTC
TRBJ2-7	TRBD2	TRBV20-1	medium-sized	CSARQAGGPYEQYF	TGCAGTGCTAGACAAGCGGGAGGACCCTACGAGCAGTACTTC
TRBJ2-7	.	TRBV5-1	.	CASSAEGAPSYEQYF	TGCGCCAGCAGCGCTGAGGGAGCGCCCTCCTACGAGCAGTACTTC
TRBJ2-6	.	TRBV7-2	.	CASSLMAGANVLTF	TGTGCCAGCAGCCTAATGGCTGGGGCCAACGTCCTGACTTTC
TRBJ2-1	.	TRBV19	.	CASSIMRGPMDNEQFF	TGTGCCAGTAGTATTATGAGGGGACCCATGGACAATGAGCAGTTCTTC
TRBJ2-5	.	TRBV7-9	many	CANTHSGGGQGAQYF	TGTGCCAACACCCACTCCGGGGGAGGCCAGGGGGCCCAGTACTTC
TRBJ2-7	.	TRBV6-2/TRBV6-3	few	CASRSRRESYEQYF	TGTGCCAGCAGATCTCGACGGGAGTCCTACGAGCAGTACTTC
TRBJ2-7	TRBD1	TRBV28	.	CASSSETGGYEQYF	TGTGCCAGCAGTTCAGAGACAGGGGGCTACGAGCAGTACTTC
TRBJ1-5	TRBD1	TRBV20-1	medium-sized	CSAREDRGGGPQHF	TGCAGTGCTAGAGAGGACAGGGGGGGTGGGCCCCAGCATTTT
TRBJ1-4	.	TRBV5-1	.	CASSLTATNEKLFF	TGCGCCAGCAGCTTGACTGCAACTAATGAAAAACTGTTTTTT
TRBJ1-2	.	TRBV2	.	CASTEVGAGLSRYGYTF	TGTGCCAGCACCGAAGTAGGGGCAGGGCTCTCTCGCTATGGCTACACCTTC
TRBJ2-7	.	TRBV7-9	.	CASSFSGSSYEQYF	TGTGCCAGCAGCTTCAGCGGTAGCTCCTACGAGCAGTACTTC
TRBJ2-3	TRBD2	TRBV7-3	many	CASSLTPLLAGVADTQYF	TGTGCCAGCAGCTTAACCCCCCTACTAGCGGGAGTTGCAGATACGCAGTATTTT
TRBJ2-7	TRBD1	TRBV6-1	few	CASRGQGYEQYF	TGTGCCAGCAGAGGACAGGGCTACGAGCAGTACTTC
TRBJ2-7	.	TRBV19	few	CASMYRYEQYF	TGTGCCAGTATGTACAGATACGAGCAGTACTTC
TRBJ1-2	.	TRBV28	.	CASSLRLYGYTF	TGTGCCAGCAGTTTAAGGCTCTATGGCTACACCTTC
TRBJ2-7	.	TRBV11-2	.	CASSPRVHISYEQYF	TGTGCCAGCAGCCCCAGGGTCCACATCTCCTACGAGCAGTACTTC
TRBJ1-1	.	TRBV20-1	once	CSARDLASASRNTEAFF	TGCAGTGCTAGAGATCTCGCAAGCGCATCTCGGAACACTGAAGCTTTCTTT
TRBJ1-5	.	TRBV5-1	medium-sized	CASSLAPVSAGGQPQHF	TGCGCCAGCAGCTTGGCGCCTGTCAGCGCCGGGGGGCAGCCCCAGCATTTT
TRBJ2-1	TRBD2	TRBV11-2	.	CASSLELAGQQFF	TGTGCCAGCAGCTTAGAACTAGCGGGGCAGCAGTTCTTC
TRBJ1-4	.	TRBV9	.	CASSVQGGSEKLFF	TGTGCCAGCAGCGTTCAGGGAGGGAGTGAAAAACTGTTTTTT
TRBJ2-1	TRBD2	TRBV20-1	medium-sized	CSAGGLAGVNEQFF	TGCAGTGCTGGGGGACTAGCGGGAGTCAATGAGCAGTTCTTC
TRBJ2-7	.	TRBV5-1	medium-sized	CASSSGYKIEYEQYF	TGCGCCAGCAGCTCTGGGTATAAGATAGAATACGAGCAGTACTTC
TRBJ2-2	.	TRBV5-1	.	CASSAGNTGELFF	TGCGCCAGCAGCGCCGGGAACACCGGGGAGCTGTTTTTT
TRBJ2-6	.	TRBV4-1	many	CASSQQLQGYSGANVLTF	TGCGCCAGCAGCCAACAATTACAGGGCTACTCTGGGGCCAACGTCCTGACTTTC
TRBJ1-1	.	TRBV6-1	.	CASAIHSNTEAFF	TGTGCCAGCGCCATTCACAGTAACACTGAAGCTTTCTTT
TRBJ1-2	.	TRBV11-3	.	CASSSYGTSNYGYTF	TGTGCCAGCAGCTCCTATGGGACCTCTAACTATGGCTACACCTTC
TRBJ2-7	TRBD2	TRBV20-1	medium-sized	CSARSPGLASSYEQYF	TGCAGTGCTAGAAGCCCGGGACTAGCGTCCTCCTACGAGCAGTACTTC
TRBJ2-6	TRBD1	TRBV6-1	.	CASTTGAATGANVLTF	TGTGCCAGCACCACAGGGGCTGCAACTGGGGCCAACGTCCTGACTTTC
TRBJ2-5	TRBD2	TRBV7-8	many	CASSRGRVGQETQYF	TGTGCCAGCAGCCGAGGGAGGGTAGGGCAAGAGACCCAGTACTTC
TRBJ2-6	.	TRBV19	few	CATAHGVMTF	TGTGCCACCGCCCACGGGGTCATGACTTTC
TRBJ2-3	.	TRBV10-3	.	CAISAPGRPDTQYF	TGTGCCATCAGCGCCCCCGGCAGACCAGATACGCAGTATTTT
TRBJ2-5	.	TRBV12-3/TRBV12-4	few	CASSFPETQETQYF	TGTGCCAGCAGTTTCCCCGAGACGCAAGAGACCCAGTACTTC